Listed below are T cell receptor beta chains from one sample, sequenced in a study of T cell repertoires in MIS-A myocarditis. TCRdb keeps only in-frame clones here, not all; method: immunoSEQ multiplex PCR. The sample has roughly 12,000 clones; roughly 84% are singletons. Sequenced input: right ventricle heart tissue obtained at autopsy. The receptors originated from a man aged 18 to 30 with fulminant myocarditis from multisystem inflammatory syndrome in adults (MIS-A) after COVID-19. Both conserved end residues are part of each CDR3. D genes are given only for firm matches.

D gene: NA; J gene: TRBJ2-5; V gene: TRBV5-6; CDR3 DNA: TGTGCCAGCAGGGAGGGGGAGGAGACCCAGTACTTC; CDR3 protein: CASREGEETQYF
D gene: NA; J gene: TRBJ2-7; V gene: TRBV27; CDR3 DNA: TGTGCCAGCAGTTTATTCCAGCTACCCTCCTACGAGCAGTACTTC; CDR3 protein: CASSLFQLPSYEQYF
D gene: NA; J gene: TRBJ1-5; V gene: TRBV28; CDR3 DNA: TGTGCCAGCAGTCTGCCGTTTGACAGCCTCTATAGCAATCAGCCCCAGCATTTT; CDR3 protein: CASSLPFDSLYSNQPQHF
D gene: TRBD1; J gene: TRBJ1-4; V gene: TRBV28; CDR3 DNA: TGTGCCAGCAGCCAACAGGGGACTTCTAATGAAAAACTGTTTTTT; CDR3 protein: CASSQQGTSNEKLFF
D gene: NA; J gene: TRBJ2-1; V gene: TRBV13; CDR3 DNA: TGTGCCAGCAGCTTAGCGGGAAGGGGAGATGAGCAGTTCTTC; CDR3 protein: CASSLAGRGDEQFF
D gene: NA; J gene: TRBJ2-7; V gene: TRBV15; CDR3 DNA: TGTGCCACCAGCAGAGATCGGGACTCTAACTACGAGCAGTACTTC; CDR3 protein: CATSRDRDSNYEQYF
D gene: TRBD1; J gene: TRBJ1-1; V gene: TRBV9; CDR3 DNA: TGTGCCAGCAGCGCAGGCGACAGGGGAGCTTTCTTT; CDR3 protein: CASSAGDRGAFF
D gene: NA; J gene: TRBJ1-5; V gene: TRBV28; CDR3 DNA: TGTGCCAGCAGTTTTCGCGGGGGCAGCAATCAGCCCCAGCATTTT; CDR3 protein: CASSFRGGSNQPQHF
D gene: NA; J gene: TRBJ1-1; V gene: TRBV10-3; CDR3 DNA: TGTGCCATCACAAGGACGGACGCGACCACCATGAACACTGAAGCTTTCTTT; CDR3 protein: CAITRTDATTMNTEAFF
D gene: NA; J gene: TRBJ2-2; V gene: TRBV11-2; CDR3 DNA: TGTGCCAGCAGCTTAGTAGGCGGCCGGGAGCTGTTTTTT; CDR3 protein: CASSLVGGRELFF
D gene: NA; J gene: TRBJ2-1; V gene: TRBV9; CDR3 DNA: TGTGCCAGCAGCGTAGGGCAAGTCGGGAGTATCTACAATGAGCAGTTCTTC; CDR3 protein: CASSVGQVGSIYNEQFF
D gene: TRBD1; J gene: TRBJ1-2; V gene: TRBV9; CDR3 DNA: TGTGCCAGCAGCCCCGGGACAGGGGGACGGGGCTACACCTTC; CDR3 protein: CASSPGTGGRGYTF
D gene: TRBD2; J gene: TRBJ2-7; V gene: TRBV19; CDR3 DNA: TGTGCCAGTAGTTCAAGACTAGCGGGGGAACAACCCTACGAGCAGTACTTC; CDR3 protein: CASSSRLAGEQPYEQYF
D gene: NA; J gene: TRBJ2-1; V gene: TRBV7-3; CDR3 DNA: TGTGCCAGCAGCTTAGAAGACTCAAAGCAGTTCTTC; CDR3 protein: CASSLEDSKQFF
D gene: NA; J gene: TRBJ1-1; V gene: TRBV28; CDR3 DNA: TGTGCCAGCCTGAATCCGAGACGCACTGAAGCTTTCTTT; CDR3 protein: CASLNPRRTEAFF
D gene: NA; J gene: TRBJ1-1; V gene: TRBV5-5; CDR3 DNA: TGTGCCAGCAGCTTGGACCGCAGGTTTGAAGCTTTCTTT; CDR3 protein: CASSLDRRFEAFF
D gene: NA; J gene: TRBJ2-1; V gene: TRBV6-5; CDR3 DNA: TGTGCCAGCAGTTATGGAGGAGCTGGCAATGAGCAGTTCTTC; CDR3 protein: CASSYGGAGNEQFF
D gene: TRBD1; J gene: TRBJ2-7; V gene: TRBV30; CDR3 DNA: TGTGCCTGGAGCAAAGAAGGGGGCCTCTATCGGGAGCAGTACTTC; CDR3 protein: CAWSKEGGLYREQYF
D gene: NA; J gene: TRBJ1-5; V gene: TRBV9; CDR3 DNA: TGTGCCAGCAGCGTAGGGGGGCTCAATCAGCCCCAGCATTTT; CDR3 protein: CASSVGGLNQPQHF
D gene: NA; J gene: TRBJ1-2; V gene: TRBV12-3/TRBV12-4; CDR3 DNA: TGTGCCAGCAGCAGTGGCCCTGCCGGTGGCTACACCTTC; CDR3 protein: CASSSGPAGGYTF
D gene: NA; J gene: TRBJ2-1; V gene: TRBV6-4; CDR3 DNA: TGTGCCAGCAGTGACTCTATACTGTGGGAGGATTACAATGAGCAGTTCTTC; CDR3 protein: CASSDSILWEDYNEQFF
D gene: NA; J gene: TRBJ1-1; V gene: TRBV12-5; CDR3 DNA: TGTGCTAGTGGTTTGGTACTGGGCGGAGGGGTACACACTGAAGCTTTCTTT; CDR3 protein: CASGLVLGGGVHTEAFF